A selection of T cell receptor beta chains follows, all from one sample in a study of blood T cell repertoires in COVID-19. Sequencing used immunoSEQ multiplex PCR; TCRdb keeps in-frame clones, though not all of them. The data contain about 230,000 clones, roughly 84% of them singletons. What was sequenced was peripheral blood. All receptors derive from a middle-aged woman who had recovered from COVID-19. CDR3s include the opening cysteine and the closing phenylalanine or tryptophan.

>TRBV29-1|TRBJ1-1|13
CSVARGVGTEAFF
>TRBV27|TRBJ2-5|19
CASSAFLGTSGGAEETQYF
>TRBV6-2/TRBV6-3|TRBJ1-5|15
CASSYGGARNQPQHF
>TRBV5-1|TRBJ2-5|14
CASSAGGNQETQYF
>TRBV27|TRBJ2-2|16
CASSPRAGLGAGELFF
>TRBV6-2/TRBV6-3|TRBJ1-2|20
CASSYDRVYRLRHGLYGYTF
>TRBV19|TRBJ2-7|14
CASSTSGGPYEQYF
>TRBV2|TRBJ2-3|15
CASVRWAGEADTQYF
>TRBV6-1|TRBJ2-3|16
CASSGSSGTNTDTQYF
>TRBV5-4|TRBJ2-3|16
CASSSAREASTDTQYF
>TRBV19|TRBJ1-5|18
CASSIRDKALISTQPQHF
>TRBV6-1|TRBJ1-2|15
CASSETGGPGYGYTF
>TRBV7-8|TRBJ2-5|13
CASSLVQTQTQYF
>TRBV7-9|TRBJ1-6|16
CASTSGVGGLGSPLHF
>TRBV7-9|TRBJ2-7|18
CASSLIFTFGTSAYEQYF
>TRBV29-1|TRBJ2-1|12
CSVRGSHNEQFF
>TRBV10-3|TRBJ2-7|14
CAIRSGTSSYEQYF
>TRBV30|TRBJ2-1|13
CARSGGGSNEQFF
>TRBV12-3/TRBV12-4|TRBJ2-5|12
CASSLTQGSQYF
>TRBV7-9|TRBJ1-2|12
CASSSTGLGYTF
>TRBV28|TRBJ1-1|13
CAIRERGNPEAFF
>TRBV7-2|TRBJ1-2|15
CASSLVGQSSIGYTF
>TRBV24-1|TRBJ2-3|19
CATSDDYNGGTGVPDTQYF
>TRBV6-6|TRBJ2-3|14
CASSYYRAEDTQYF
>TRBV28|TRBJ2-4|13
CASNEQGPNIQYF
>TRBV3-1/TRBV3-2|TRBJ2-1|17
CASSRSSGTGENNEQFF
>TRBV5-1|TRBJ2-3|18
CASSLGILARGHTDTQYF
>TRBV5-4|TRBJ2-5|15
CASSLKGLGAETQYF
>TRBV19|TRBJ2-1|12
CASSMVGDEQFF
>TRBV5-1|TRBJ2-5|14
CASSFSQTQETQYF
>TRBV9|TRBJ2-1|15
CASSVGGGTYNEQFF
>TRBV18|TRBJ2-1|16
CASSPPGGGGFNEQFF
>TRBV7-2|TRBJ2-1|14
CASSSLATYNEQFF
>TRBV2|TRBJ2-5|11
CASSSGGTQYF
>TRBV7-2|TRBJ2-3|14
CASSLGLATDTQYF
>TRBV11-2|TRBJ1-1|14
CASSLGPWSAEAFF
>TRBV2|TRBJ2-7|13
CASTLGGGYEQYF
>TRBV24-1|TRBJ1-2|12
CATSDLTDGYTF
>TRBV28|TRBJ2-7|12
CASSPGQNEQYF
>TRBV3-1/TRBV3-2|TRBJ1-6|16
CASSQGSLSSNSPLHF
>TRBV12-2|TRBJ1-5|15
CASRSPTDSNQPQHF
>TRBV6-5|TRBJ2-5|16
CASSYSTGGEKETQYF
>TRBV3-1/TRBV3-2|TRBJ1-2|11
CASSQTAGYTF